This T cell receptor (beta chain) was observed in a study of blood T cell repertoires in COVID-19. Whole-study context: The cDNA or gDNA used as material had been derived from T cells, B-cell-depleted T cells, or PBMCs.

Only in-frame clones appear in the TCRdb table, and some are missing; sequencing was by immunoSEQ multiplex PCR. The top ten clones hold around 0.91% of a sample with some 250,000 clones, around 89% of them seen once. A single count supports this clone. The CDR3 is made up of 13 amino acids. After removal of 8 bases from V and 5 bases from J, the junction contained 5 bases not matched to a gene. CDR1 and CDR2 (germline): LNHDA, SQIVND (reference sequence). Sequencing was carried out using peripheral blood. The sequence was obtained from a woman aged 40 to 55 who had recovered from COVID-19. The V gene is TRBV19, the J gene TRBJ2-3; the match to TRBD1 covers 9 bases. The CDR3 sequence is CASRDRVGDTQYF. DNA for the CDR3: TGTGCCAGTCGGGACAGGGTGGGAGATACGCAGTATTTT.